The entry below gives a single TCR beta chain sequence along with its context. The protocol was immunoSEQ multiplex PCR, while the TCRdb copy is restricted to in-frame clones and leaves out a portion. This table holds 450,000 to 500,000 clones, over 75% found once. This record belongs to a study of blood T cell repertoires in COVID-19. Study in general: PBMCs, B-cell-depleted T cells, or T cells provided the cDNA or gDNA that made up the material.

Losses at the gene ends were 6 bases for V and 6 bases for J; bases not matched to a gene: 3. This CDR3 has 12 residues. The V gene's germline CDR1 is LNHDA and CDR2 SQIVND (reference sequence). This TCR derives from a human donor in a cohort sampled during active COVID-19. The chain carries TRBV19 and TRBJ2-3; TRBD2 agrees at 7 bases. The sample was peripheral blood. CDR3 sequence (DNA): TGTGCCAGTAGGAGCGGGGTCGATACGCAGTATTTT. Translation: CASRSGVDTQYF.